A selection of T cell receptor beta chains follows, all from one sample in a study of OX40 agonist ivuxolimab in advanced cancers. Measured with immunoSEQ multiplex PCR; TCRdb has only the in-frame clones, and not every one. The table lists 60,000 to 75,000 clones, around 80% of them singletons. Sequences were derived from CD4+ or CD8+ T cells sorted from blood, sampled in a trial of the OX40 agonist ivuxolimab. The receptors here all came from an adult with an advanced solid tumor such as melanoma, head and neck, liver or kidney cancer. Both conserved end residues are part of each CDR3. A D gene is named only where the DNA matches it firmly. Clone size is shown for a subset of rows, as once, few, many or a class of expanded clone.

V gene: TRBV7-9; D gene: NA; J gene: TRBJ1-4; clone size: once; CDR3 protein: CASSEYSGTNEKLFF; CDR3 DNA: TGTGCCAGCAGCGAATACTCTGGAACTAATGAAAAACTGTTTTTT
V gene: TRBV7-2; D gene: NA; J gene: TRBJ1-1; clone size: NA; CDR3 protein: CASSLDQVAAFF; CDR3 DNA: TGTGCCAGCAGCTTAGATCAGGTTGCAGCTTTCTTT
V gene: TRBV18; D gene: NA; J gene: TRBJ1-1; clone size: once; CDR3 protein: CASSPSQNTEAFF; CDR3 DNA: TGTGCCAGCTCACCCTCACAGAACACTGAAGCTTTCTTT
V gene: TRBV6-1; D gene: NA; J gene: TRBJ1-3; clone size: once; CDR3 protein: CASTPGYRAGNTIYF; CDR3 DNA: TGTGCCAGCACCCCCGGATACAGGGCTGGAAACACCATATATTTT
V gene: TRBV5-1; D gene: NA; J gene: TRBJ2-2; clone size: NA; CDR3 protein: CASSLVPAIGELFF; CDR3 DNA: TGCGCCAGCAGCTTGGTACCAGCCATCGGGGAGCTGTTTTTT
V gene: TRBV7-2; D gene: TRBD1; J gene: TRBJ2-3; clone size: few; CDR3 protein: CASTAYRGTQYF; CDR3 DNA: TGTGCCAGCACCGCTTACAGGGGAACGCAGTATTTT
V gene: TRBV11-2; D gene: NA; J gene: TRBJ2-7; clone size: NA; CDR3 protein: CASSLDRQSGYEQYF; CDR3 DNA: TGTGCCAGCAGCTTAGACCGTCAGAGCGGCTACGAGCAGTACTTC
V gene: TRBV5-6; D gene: NA; J gene: TRBJ1-5; clone size: NA; CDR3 protein: CASSFLNQPQHF; CDR3 DNA: TGTGCCAGCAGCTTCCTAAATCAGCCCCAGCATTTT
V gene: TRBV18; D gene: NA; J gene: TRBJ1-3; clone size: NA; CDR3 protein: CASSPGKSDIGNTIYF; CDR3 DNA: TGTGCCAGCTCACCGGGTAAATCCGATATCGGAAACACCATATATTTT
V gene: TRBV6-5; D gene: TRBD1; J gene: TRBJ1-4; clone size: NA; CDR3 protein: CASSRGQGEKLFF; CDR3 DNA: TGTGCCAGCAGCCGGGGACAGGGTGAAAAACTGTTTTTT
V gene: TRBV6-4; D gene: NA; J gene: TRBJ2-7; clone size: NA; CDR3 protein: CASRRARDGSYEQYF; CDR3 DNA: TGTGCCAGCAGAAGGGCGAGGGACGGCTCCTACGAGCAGTACTTC
V gene: TRBV7-9; D gene: NA; J gene: TRBJ1-4; clone size: NA; CDR3 protein: CASSLGTGNEKLFF; CDR3 DNA: TGTGCCAGCAGCTTAGGGACGGGAAATGAAAAACTGTTTTTT
V gene: TRBV7-2; D gene: NA; J gene: TRBJ2-3; clone size: NA; CDR3 protein: CASSLVGAGTDTQYF; CDR3 DNA: TGTGCCAGCAGCTTAGTTGGGGCGGGCACAGATACGCAGTATTTT
V gene: TRBV27; D gene: TRBD1; J gene: TRBJ1-1; clone size: few; CDR3 protein: CASSFAPPDRGRTEAFF; CDR3 DNA: TGTGCCAGCAGTTTCGCCCCCCCGGACAGGGGGAGGACTGAAGCTTTCTTT
V gene: TRBV19; D gene: NA; J gene: TRBJ1-1; clone size: once; CDR3 protein: CASRLGQNTEAFF; CDR3 DNA: TGTGCCAGTAGATTAGGACAAAACACTGAAGCTTTCTTT
V gene: TRBV30; D gene: NA; J gene: TRBJ2-3; clone size: NA; CDR3 protein: CAWSPGGGGGGTQYF; CDR3 DNA: TGTGCCTGGAGCCCGGGAGGGGGCGGAGGAGGTACGCAGTATTTT
V gene: TRBV30; D gene: NA; J gene: TRBJ2-7; clone size: NA; CDR3 protein: CAWSPPGITYEQYF; CDR3 DNA: TGTGCCTGGAGTCCCCCCGGGATAACCTACGAGCAGTACTTC
V gene: TRBV10-2; D gene: NA; J gene: TRBJ2-5; clone size: few; CDR3 protein: CASSVREDATQYF; CDR3 DNA: TGCGCCAGCAGTGTTAGGGAGGACGCGACCCAGTACTTC
V gene: TRBV6-1; D gene: NA; J gene: TRBJ1-2; clone size: NA; CDR3 protein: CASSGRTTNYGYTF; CDR3 DNA: TGTGCCAGCAGTGGCCGGACAACTAACTATGGCTACACCTTC
V gene: TRBV6-6; D gene: NA; J gene: TRBJ2-3; clone size: NA; CDR3 protein: CASSLGAGLTDTQYF; CDR3 DNA: TGTGCCAGCAGTCTAGGGGCGGGGCTCACAGATACGCAGTATTTT
V gene: TRBV19; D gene: NA; J gene: TRBJ2-7; clone size: NA; CDR3 protein: CASSIGQSDGKYF; CDR3 DNA: TGTGCCAGTAGTATAGGGCAGTCGGATGGGAAGTACTTC
V gene: TRBV10-3; D gene: TRBD2; J gene: TRBJ2-1; clone size: NA; CDR3 protein: CAIRSGTSGGQTYNEQFF; CDR3 DNA: TGTGCCATCAGGTCCGGGACTAGCGGGGGGCAAACCTACAATGAGCAGTTCTTC
V gene: TRBV19; D gene: NA; J gene: TRBJ1-4; clone size: once; CDR3 protein: CASSLTWQANEKLFF; CDR3 DNA: TGTGCCAGTAGTCTCACCTGGCAGGCTAATGAAAAACTGTTTTTT
V gene: TRBV5-1; D gene: NA; J gene: TRBJ1-3; clone size: NA; CDR3 protein: CASSLAGRLDTIYF; CDR3 DNA: TGCGCCAGCAGCTTGGCCGGACGACTTGACACCATATATTTT
V gene: TRBV9; D gene: NA; J gene: TRBJ1-2; clone size: NA; CDR3 protein: CASSVGAGLGGYTF; CDR3 DNA: TGTGCCAGCAGCGTAGGTGCCGGGCTGGGAGGCTACACCTTC
V gene: TRBV30; D gene: TRBD1; J gene: TRBJ1-2; clone size: few; CDR3 protein: CAWSQGGLYGYTF; CDR3 DNA: TGTGCCTGGAGTCAGGGGGGGCTCTATGGCTACACCTTC
V gene: TRBV2; D gene: TRBD1; J gene: TRBJ1-6; clone size: NA; CDR3 protein: CASSAAGGDSPLHF; CDR3 DNA: TGTGCCAGCAGTGCGGCAGGGGGCGATTCACCCCTCCACTTT
V gene: TRBV19; D gene: TRBD1; J gene: TRBJ1-5; clone size: few; CDR3 protein: CASSPLDRGLNQPQHF; CDR3 DNA: TGTGCCAGTAGTCCCTTGGACAGGGGGTTAAATCAGCCCCAGCATTTT
V gene: TRBV5-6; D gene: TRBD1; J gene: TRBJ2-7; clone size: NA; CDR3 protein: CASSLIGQGEPYEQYF; CDR3 DNA: TGTGCCAGCAGCCTTATCGGACAGGGAGAACCCTACGAGCAGTACTTC
V gene: TRBV4-3; D gene: TRBD1; J gene: TRBJ1-2; clone size: NA; CDR3 protein: CASSQAQGARGYTF; CDR3 DNA: TGCGCCAGCAGCCAAGCACAGGGGGCTAGGGGCTACACCTTC
V gene: TRBV25-1; D gene: TRBD1; J gene: TRBJ1-2; clone size: NA; CDR3 protein: CASSEGGTGNYGYTF; CDR3 DNA: TGTGCCAGCAGTGAGGGAGGGACAGGCAACTATGGCTACACCTTC
V gene: TRBV2; D gene: NA; J gene: TRBJ1-2; clone size: NA; CDR3 protein: CASSGSASSNYGYTF; CDR3 DNA: TGTGCCAGCAGTGGGTCGGCAAGCTCTAACTATGGCTACACCTTC
V gene: TRBV16; D gene: NA; J gene: TRBJ1-1; clone size: NA; CDR3 protein: CASSQRLGLNTEAFF; CDR3 DNA: TGTGCCAGCAGCCAAAGACTCGGATTGAACACTGAAGCTTTCTTT
V gene: TRBV2; D gene: TRBD1; J gene: TRBJ2-3; clone size: NA; CDR3 protein: CASSGGTGNSKGNTQYF; CDR3 DNA: TGTGCCAGCAGCGGAGGGACAGGGAACAGCAAAGGGAATACGCAGTATTTT
V gene: TRBV6-1; D gene: NA; J gene: TRBJ2-7; clone size: once; CDR3 protein: CASSFLSYEQYF; CDR3 DNA: TGTGCCAGCAGTTTCCTCTCCTACGAGCAGTACTTC
V gene: TRBV19; D gene: NA; J gene: TRBJ1-1; clone size: NA; CDR3 protein: CASKDTSSAFF; CDR3 DNA: TGTGCCAGTAAGGACACAAGCTCAGCTTTCTTT
V gene: TRBV28; D gene: NA; J gene: TRBJ1-1; clone size: few; CDR3 protein: CASSLGRGAAEAFF; CDR3 DNA: TGTGCCAGCAGTTTGGGTCGGGGGGCCGCTGAAGCTTTCTTT
V gene: TRBV2; D gene: NA; J gene: TRBJ2-5; clone size: NA; CDR3 protein: CASATGPPKYF; CDR3 DNA: TGTGCCAGCGCCACCGGACCCCCTAAGTACTTC
V gene: TRBV9; D gene: NA; J gene: TRBJ1-1; clone size: NA; CDR3 protein: CASSVDIAGAMNTEAFF; CDR3 DNA: TGTGCCAGCAGCGTAGATATCGCAGGCGCCATGAACACTGAAGCTTTCTTT
V gene: TRBV5-1; D gene: NA; J gene: TRBJ2-2; clone size: NA; CDR3 protein: CASSLRPLDLSRRTGELFF; CDR3 DNA: TGCGCCAGCAGCTTGCGCCCCTTGGACCTTTCGAGGAGGACCGGGGAGCTGTTTTTT
V gene: TRBV5-5; D gene: TRBD2; J gene: TRBJ2-1; clone size: many; CDR3 protein: CASSPSPGVRGNEQFF; CDR3 DNA: TGTGCCAGCAGCCCCTCCCCGGGAGTGCGGGGGAATGAGCAGTTCTTC
V gene: TRBV6-1; D gene: NA; J gene: TRBJ1-1; clone size: NA; CDR3 protein: CASSNTAEAFF; CDR3 DNA: TGTGCCAGCAGTAACACCGCTGAAGCTTTCTTT
V gene: TRBV10-2; D gene: TRBD2; J gene: TRBJ2-3; clone size: NA; CDR3 protein: CASSLGTNTDTQYF; CDR3 DNA: TGCGCCAGCAGTTTGGGGACTAACACAGATACGCAGTATTTT
V gene: TRBV7-6; D gene: NA; J gene: TRBJ1-2; clone size: NA; CDR3 protein: CASSPTGNYGYTF; CDR3 DNA: TGTGCCAGCAGCCCTACAGGGAACTATGGCTACACCTTC
V gene: TRBV4-2; D gene: NA; J gene: TRBJ2-7; clone size: NA; CDR3 protein: CASSQDGIYEQYF; CDR3 DNA: TGTGCCAGCAGCCAAGATGGGATTTACGAGCAGTACTTC
V gene: TRBV7-9; D gene: NA; J gene: TRBJ1-1; clone size: NA; CDR3 protein: CASSFSQGEAFF; CDR3 DNA: TGTGCCAGCAGCTTTAGTCAGGGAGAAGCTTTCTTT
V gene: TRBV28; D gene: NA; J gene: TRBJ1-1; clone size: NA; CDR3 protein: CASSAGDRRTEAFF; CDR3 DNA: TGTGCCAGCAGTGCGGGGGACCGCAGGACTGAAGCTTTCTTT